The T cell receptor (beta chain) under discussion was sequenced for a study of blood T cell repertoires in COVID-19. Study-wide context: Researchers got acute and convalescent COVID-19 samples from the United States, Italy and Spain. Nucleic acid was either cDNA or gDNA, and it came from T cells, B-cell-depleted T cells, or PBMCs.

V lost 4 bases and J lost 0; bases outside the gene matches: 6. CDR1 and CDR2 (germline): PRHDT, FYEKMQ (reference sequence). This CDR3 contains 16 residues. Authors' methods: It was from reference gene primer amplification that nucleated cell counts were estimated. Some clones are missing from TCRdb's copy, which holds only in-frame ones; the method was immunoSEQ multiplex PCR. That table gives V, J and clone size, and the DNA gave D and trimming. The data show 150,000 to 200,000 clones, approximately 88% seen once. This clone has only a few counts. Specimen: peripheral blood. The rearrangement links TRBV13 to TRBJ1-3; TRBD1 agrees at 7 bases. This sequence was found in a human donor in a cohort sampled during active COVID-19. The CDR3 protein is CASSSDRPFSGNTIYF. CDR3 DNA: TGTGCCAGCAGCTCGGACAGGCCTTTCTCTGGAAACACCATATATTTT.